Shown below are 3 T cell receptor beta chains from a single sample sequenced in a study of OX40 agonist ivuxolimab in advanced cancers. The table came from immunoSEQ multiplex PCR; TCRdb's copy has only in-frame clones and leaves some out. Of 30,000 to 45,000 clones detected, approximately 80% appear once; the ten largest clones hold about 8.8%. Source: CD4+ or CD8+ T cells sorted from blood, taken in a trial of the OX40 agonist ivuxolimab. The receptors originated from an adult with an advanced solid tumor such as melanoma, head and neck, liver or kidney cancer.

The chain has TRBV7-2 and TRBJ1-3; D perhaps matches TRBD1 (6 bases). The CDR3 is 16 amino acids. Germline V gene sequence: CDR1 SGHTA, CDR2 FQGNSA. V was shortened by 5 bases and J by 0 bases, with 14 bases between the two germline ends. CDR3 residues: CASSQGPPGSGNTIYF. CDR3 coding DNA: TGTGCCAGCAGCCAGGGGCCCCCGGGCTCTGGAAACACCATATATTTT.

V usage is TRBV5-4 and J usage is TRBJ2-5; 8 nucleotides agree with TRBD2. J lost 5 bases, V lost 3 bases, and 9 bases had no gene match. The germline CDR1 and CDR2 sequences are SGHNT and YYREEE (reference sequence). The CDR3 contains 15 residues. CDR3 in amino acids: CASSSRTSSRETQYF. The CDR3 DNA sequence: TGTGCCAGCAGCTCCCGGACTAGCTCAAGGGAGACCCAGTACTTC.

This clone was observed once. The chain combines TRBV11-2 with TRBJ2-3, with 7 bases aligning to TRBD1. This CDR3 has 16 amino acids. The germline CDR1 and CDR2 sequences are SGHAT and FQNNGV. Trimming removed 3 bases from V and 3 bases from J; junction bases left unmatched: 9. The CDR3 DNA is TGTGCCAGCAGCTTTAGACAGGGTTTCGGGACAGATACGCAGTATTTT. Translated: CASSFRQGFGTDTQYF.